A single sample is the source of the 11 T cell receptor beta chains below, sequenced in a study of T cells in Graves' hyperthyroidism and ophthalmopathy (dated by TCRdb to the late 2010s). Libraries were made using multiplex PCR. Data came from an Illumina HiSeq 2000. The TCR beta CDR3 regions were amplified from RNA transcripts. The first round of RT-PCR for the TCR CDR3 was performed with the HTBI primer set and the Qiagen OneStep RT-PCR kit. TCRdb reworked the public reads: Q25 trimming with fastp, MiXCR clone assembly, productive beta chains retained. All rows with the same CDR3 protein become a single entry with the most common DNA and genes. Present in this sample are over 700,000 distinct CDR3 sequences, 38% of which were seen just once. The top ten clonotypes cover over 8% of the sample. The sample was blood. The receptors originated from a man between 18 and 29 years old with Graves' hyperthyroidism.

There are a few counts of this clonotype. The chain recombines TRBV7-9 with TRBJ2-2; D perhaps matches TRBD2 (5 bases). Trimming shortened V by 4 bases and J by 6 bases, and 12 bases separated the two germline ends. The V gene's germline CDR1 is SEHNR and CDR2 FQNEAQ (reference sequence). This CDR3 is built from 14 residues. This CDR3 reads CASSSLRGSGELFF. The CDR3 bases are TGTGCCAGCAGCTCGCTACGGGGATCCGGGGAGCTGTTTTTT.

This clonotype was detected a few times. The chain links TRBV14 to TRBJ1-2, with 11 bases that match TRBD1. This CDR3 is built from 15 residues. The V gene's germline CDR1 is SGHDN and CDR2 FVKESK. V dropped 4 bases and J dropped 0; count of bases not matched to a gene: 1. The CDR3 region has the DNA TGTGCCAGCAGCCGGGGACAGGGGGCTAACTATGGCTACACCTTC. It is translated as CASSRGQGANYGYTF. The complete variable domain, with remaining parts taken from reference TRBV14 and TRBJ1-2, reads EAGVTQFPSHSVIEKGQTVTLRCDPISGHDNLYWYRRVMGKEIKFLLHFVKESKQDESGMPNNRFLAERTGGTYSTLKVQPAELEDSGVYFCASSRGQGANYGYTFGSGTRLTVV.

Regarding this clonotype: Given the absence of the conserved phenylalanine or tryptophan at the CDR3 end, a read error is likely. Because the CDR3's place on the DNA is in doubt, the DNA is left out and the CDR3 is given as listed by TCRdb. This chain connects TRBV19 to TRBJ2-7; TRBD2 reflects the table's D call only, with no check against the DNA. The V gene's germline CDR1 is LNHDA and CDR2 SQIVND (reference sequence). The CDR3 extends over 9 residues, inclusive of both ends. The CDR3 reads CASSIGLAG.

DNA for the CDR3: TGTGCCTGGAGTGGAGTATATAGCAATCAGCCCCAGCATTTT. Its protein product is CAWSGVYSNQPQHF. The chain has TRBV30 and TRBJ1-5, with D hard to call. Trimming left V 1 base short and J 0 bases short, with 7 bases between. This CDR3 has 14 amino acids. Germline lookup yields CDR1 GTSNPN and CDR2 SVGIG (reference sequence).

This clonotype has only a few counts. The chain employs TRBV15 and TRBJ2-2; D possibly corresponds to TRBD2 (6 bases). This CDR3 is built from 15 residues. Trimming took 5 bases from V and 7 from J, leaving 17 bases between them. CDR1 and CDR2 from the germline V gene are LNHNV and YYDKDF (reference sequence). This CDR3 is CATSGAGELVGELFF. The CDR3, as DNA: TGTGCCACCAGCGGAGCGGGTGAGCTTGTCGGGGAGCTGTTTTTT.

As to this clonotype: A read error may produce the germline difference seen at one junction end. The genes are TRBV11-1 and TRBJ2-7; D is perhaps TRBD1 (6 bases). The CDR3 is 15 residues long. Per the germline V gene, CDR1 is SGHAT and CDR2 is FQDESV (reference sequence). The CDR3 is CASSQERGLWNEQYF. The CDR3 region has the DNA TGCGCCAGCAGCCAAGAGAGGGGGTTGTGGAACGAGCAGTACTTC.

This clonotype was seen at least ten times. V usage is TRBV2 and J usage is TRBJ1-1, with 8 bases matching TRBD1. Per the germline V gene, CDR1 is SNHLY and CDR2 is FYNNEI. Trimming removed 5 bases from V and 11 bases from J; junction bases left unmatched: 4. The CDR3 runs to 11 residues. This CDR3 is CASSTQGAAFF. For the CDR3, the DNA is TGTGCCAGCAGTACCCAGGGGGCGGCTTTCTTT.

CDR3 sequence: CASSLGTGLFTEAFF. In DNA form, the CDR3 reads TGCGCCAGCAGCTTGGGGACAGGGTTATTCACTGAAGCTTTCTTT. The J gene is TRBJ1-1, the V gene TRBV5-1, with 8 positions matching TRBD1. Germline loops: CDR1 SGHRS, CDR2 YFSETQ. The CDR3 has 15 residues. The trim removed 0 bases at V and 4 bases at J, leaving 5 bases unmatched.

Only a few counts were recorded for this clonotype. This chain uses TRBV2 with TRBJ2-5, with D possibly being TRBD2 (6 bases). There are 14 residues in the CDR3. Germline assignment: CDR1 SNHLY and CDR2 FYNNEI. Between the trimmed V and J ends, which lost 7 bases and 2 bases, there was a span of 14 bases. In nucleotides, the CDR3 is TGTGCCAGCACCCTACGGGAGTGGCAAGAGACCCAGTACTTC. This encodes CASTLREWQETQYF.

The CDR3 spells CASSLPNRGITEAFF. CDR3 coding DNA: TGTGCCAGCAGCTTACCTAACAGGGGTATCACTGAAGCTTTCTTT. The rearrangement links TRBV7-9 to TRBJ1-1; 7 positions agree with TRBD1. The CDR3 sequence is 15 residues long. V was pared by 2 bases and J by 4 bases, with 7 bases of the junction left unmatched. Germline CDR1 reads SEHNR; CDR2 reads FQNEAQ (reference sequence).

This clonotype has ten or more counts. The chain couples TRBV29-1 to TRBJ1-1; D possibly corresponds to TRBD1 (6 bases). The V end lost 4 bases, the J end lost 1 base, and 10 bases lay between the germline ends. Looked up from germline, CDR1 is SQVTM and CDR2 is ANQGSEA. This CDR3 contains 13 residues. The CDR3 loop is CSVVQGPNTEAFF. The CDR3 coding sequence is TGCAGCGTTGTTCAGGGGCCGAACACTGAAGCTTTCTTT.